This record concerns one T cell receptor beta chain sequence. This sample was included in a study of metastatic and nonmetastatic thyroid tumors. In germline, CDR1 is SGHKS, CDR2 YYEKEE (reference sequence). This CDR3 has 14 residues. The germline V and J ends were trimmed by 0 bases and 9 bases, with 13 bases remaining between them. TCRdb reassembled clones from the PCR reads with MiXCR. The sample contains roughly 72,000 clones, roughly a sixth of which appear only once. Thyroid surgery had not been preceded by any treatment in any patient. This TCR derives from a female donor with papillary thyroid cancer or a benign thyroid nodule (not recorded which). Some clones in this sample may be carry-over from other donors' samples. The genes are TRBV5-5 and TRBJ2-1; possibly TRBD1 for D (6 bases). The material sequenced was blood. The CDR3 sequence is CASSLVPGATEQFF. CDR3 sequence (DNA): TGTGCCAGCAGCTTGGTGCCAGGGGCTACTGAGCAGTTCTTC.